This T cell receptor (beta chain) derives from a study of PD-1 blockade in classical Hodgkin lymphoma. Overall study results and limits: Healthy donors were reported to have higher baseline TCR diversity than newly diagnosed patients. Whatever underlies the repertoire differences (possibly disease activity or prior therapy) remains undefined.

The CDR3 totals 15 residues. Trimming left V 0 bases short and J 4 bases short, with 11 bases between. From germline, CDR1 is SGHTA and CDR2 FQGNSA. Concerning this clone itself: Its cognate antigen is unknown.

The time point was: newly diagnosed, previously untreated cHL patient sample. From thawed PBMCs, CD4+ T cells were purified using magnetic negative selection. PBMCs representing newly diagnosed, untreated classical Hodgkin lymphoma functioned as the comparison. The repertoire was sequenced with immunoSEQ multiplex PCR; TCRdb's copy has only in-frame clones and lacks some. The sample yields tens of thousands of clones, 88% seen once. Sequencing was done on a sample of CD4+ T cells from blood. V is TRBV7-2 and J is TRBJ2-3, with D possibly being TRBD2 (5 bases). This receptor was obtained from a human donor with classical Hodgkin lymphoma. CDR3 in DNA: TGTGCCAGCAGCTTAGCGGGAGTGCATGCAGATACGCAGTATTTT. Protein sequence: CASSLAGVHADTQYF.